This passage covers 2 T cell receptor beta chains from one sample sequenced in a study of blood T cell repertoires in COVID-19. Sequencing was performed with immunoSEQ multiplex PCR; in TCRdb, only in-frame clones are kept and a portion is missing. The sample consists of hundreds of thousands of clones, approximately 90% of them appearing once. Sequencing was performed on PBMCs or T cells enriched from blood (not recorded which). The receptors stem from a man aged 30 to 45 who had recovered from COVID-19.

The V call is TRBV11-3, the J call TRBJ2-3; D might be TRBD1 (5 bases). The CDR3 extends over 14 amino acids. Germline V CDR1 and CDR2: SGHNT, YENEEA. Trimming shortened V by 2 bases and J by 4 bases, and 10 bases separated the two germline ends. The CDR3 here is CASSLTSGSDTQYF. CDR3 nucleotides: TGTGCCAGCAGCTTAACTTCAGGGTCAGATACGCAGTATTTT.

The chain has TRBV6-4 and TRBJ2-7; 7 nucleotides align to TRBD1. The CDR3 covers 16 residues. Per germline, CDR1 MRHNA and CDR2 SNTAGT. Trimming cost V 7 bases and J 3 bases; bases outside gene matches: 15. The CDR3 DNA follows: TGTGCCAGCATAAGACACAGGGGACCAACTTTCTACGAGCAGTACTTC. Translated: CASIRHRGPTFYEQYF.